The 2 T cell receptor beta chains given below trace back to one sample, sequenced in a study of identical twins. TCRdb re-analysed the 5' RACE reads in MiXCR, keeping a single row per CDR3 protein. The sample includes approximately 240,000 distinct CDR3 sequences, about 14% of them seen just once. The sequenced material came from memory (CD45RO+) T cells sorted from blood. The receptors come from a young woman in good health.

This CDR3 reads CSARFQAGSTDTQYF. In DNA, the CDR3 is TGCAGTGCTAGATTTCAGGCAGGGAGCACAGATACGCAGTATTTT. The rearrangement joins TRBV20-1 to TRBJ2-3; a possible D gene is TRBD1 (5 bases). CDR1 is DFQATT and CDR2 is SNEGSKA in the germline V gene (reference sequence). V was trimmed by 2 bases and J by 0 bases, leaving 12 bases between them. This CDR3 spans 15 amino acids.

V and J are TRBV12-3 or TRBV12-4 and TRBJ1-3; a possible D gene is TRBD1 (6 bases). Trimming left V 6 bases short and J 4 bases short, with 13 bases between. The CDR3 extends over 14 amino acids. This chain's CDR3 is CASRHRESGNTIYF. The CDR3 DNA sequence: TGTGCCAGCAGGCACAGGGAATCCGGAAACACCATATATTTT.